This T cell receptor beta chain derives from a study of CD8 T cells in Susac syndrome. RNA amounts of roughly 0.45 to 1 ug underwent reverse transcription with random hexamers. Across 54 Vbeta and 13 Jbeta, TCR beta CDR3 was amplified with immunoSEQ multiplex PCR. A single record per CDR3 protein comes from TCRdb applying MiXCR to the immunoSEQ multiplex PCR reads. The repertoire includes fewer than 35,000 distinct CDR3 sequences, 94% of them detected once, and approximately 0.25% sits in the top ten. The authors sequenced TCR beta from blood CD8+ and CD4+ T cells. While serving as controls, healthy donors were matched for age and sex. Germline CDR1 SQVTM, CDR2 ANQGSEA. The CDR3 contains 17 residues. Trimming cost V 3 bases and J 2 bases, with 22 bases left between them.

What was sequenced was CD8+ T cells from PBMCs. This chain joins TRBV29-1 and TRBJ2-5; TRBD1 might be the D (5 bases). The receptor was isolated from a human donor in good health. CDR3 sequence: CSVDKVQDLWDQETQYF. In DNA, the CDR3 is TGCAGCGTTGATAAAGTACAGGACCTTTGGGATCAAGAGACCCAGTACTTC.